A selection of T cell receptor beta chains follows, all from one sample in a study of shared clonotypes between healthy human individuals. Sequenced by immunoSEQ multiplex PCR; TCRdb stores in-frame clones only, minus some. The sample shows more than 2 million clones, roughly 93% of them seen only once. The material sequenced was naive CD8+ T cells from PBMCs. All receptors derive from a man aged 18 to 29 in good health. Some clones in this sample may be carry-over from other donors' samples. The CDR3 runs from the conserved cysteine through the conserved F or W. A D gene is named only where the DNA matches it firmly. Not all rows give a size; the values are once, few, many and, for expanded clones, a class.

clone size	D gene	V gene	J gene	CDR3 DNA	CDR3 protein
-	-	TRBV19	TRBJ2-2	TGTGCCAGTACCGCGGCGAGAAACGCGAACACCGGGGAGCTGTTTTTT	CASTAARNANTGELFF
-	TRBD2	TRBV7-2	TRBJ2-2	TGTGCCAGCACCCACCAGGTGTGGCTGGAGCGGGAGCACGGGGAGCTGTTTTTT	CASTHQVWLEREHGELFF
-	-	TRBV9	TRBJ2-2	TGTGCCAGCAGCGTAGACGGGGGAAGCACCGGGGAGCTGTTTTTT	CASSVDGGSTGELFF
-	TRBD2	TRBV11-2	TRBJ2-7	TGTGCCAGCAGCTTCGGGACTAGCGCCTACGAGCAGTACTTC	CASSFGTSAYEQYF
-	-	TRBV28	TRBJ2-3	TGTGCCAGCAGCTTCCCTAGGAGAGGAAACACAGATACGCAGTATTTT	CASSFPRRGNTDTQYF
-	TRBD2	TRBV19	TRBJ2-7	TGTGCCAGCGCCCTGGGGCTAGCGGGAATCGACGAGCAGTACTTC	CASALGLAGIDEQYF
-	-	TRBV6-1	TRBJ2-3	TGTGCCAGCAACCTCTGGGGGCCTGGTACAGATACGCAGTATTTT	CASNLWGPGTDTQYF
-	TRBD1	TRBV28	TRBJ2-6	TGTGCCAGCAGTTTAGATGTGGGACAGGGGGAGGCTGGGGCCAACGTCCTGACTTTC	CASSLDVGQGEAGANVLTF
-	-	TRBV19	TRBJ1-1	TGTGCCACCAAGGCGGGGGGCACTGAAGCTTTCTTT	CATKAGGTEAFF
-	-	TRBV5-4	TRBJ1-3	TGTGCCAGCAGCCGGGACCAGGTGCGGGACACCATATATTTT	CASSRDQVRDTIYF
-	-	TRBV9	TRBJ2-5	TGTGCCAGCAGCCCTGGGTGGAGGATCGGCGGGAACCAAGAGACCCAGTACTTC	CASSPGWRIGGNQETQYF
-	TRBD2	TRBV27	TRBJ2-1	TGTGCCAGCAGTCCCCTGGCGGGAGGGCCACGTGAGCAGTTCTTC	CASSPLAGGPREQFF
-	-	TRBV27	TRBJ1-5	TGTGCCAGCAGTCTAAGACAGGGCAATCAGCCCCAGCATTTT	CASSLRQGNQPQHF
-	TRBD2	TRBV9	TRBJ2-2	TGTGCCAGCAGCTTCCACACCCTAGCGGGACCGGCGGCGAACACCGGGGAGCTGTTTTTT	CASSFHTLAGPAANTGELFF
-	TRBD2	TRBV15	TRBJ2-3	TGTGCCACCAGCGTTGAACTAGCGGGAAATGCAGATACGCAGTATTTT	CATSVELAGNADTQYF
-	TRBD1	TRBV6-1	TRBJ2-7	TGTGCCAGCAGTGAATTCTACAGGGGGCCCTACGAGCAGTACTTC	CASSEFYRGPYEQYF
-	TRBD2	TRBV19	TRBJ2-7	TGTGCCAGTAGTACCGTACGACTAGCTAACGAGCAGTACTTC	CASSTVRLANEQYF
-	TRBD1	TRBV19	TRBJ1-5	TGTGCCAGTAGTTTCGGACAGGGGAGCAATCAGCCCCAGCATTTT	CASSFGQGSNQPQHF
-	TRBD2	TRBV6-1	TRBJ2-3	TGTGCCAGCTACACTAGCGGGAGCACAGATACGCAGTATTTT	CASYTSGSTDTQYF
-	-	TRBV6-1	TRBJ1-1	TGTGCCAGCAGTGAAAGTGGGGGGTACACTGAAGCTTTCTTT	CASSESGGYTEAFF
-	-	TRBV7-9	TRBJ2-1	TGTGCCAGCAGCTTAGGATGGGACAACTACAATGAGCAGTTCTTC	CASSLGWDNYNEQFF
-	-	TRBV29-1	TRBJ2-7	TGCAGCGCTGTGTCAAGGGGCCCCTACGAGCAGTACTTC	CSAVSRGPYEQYF
-	-	TRBV5-4	TRBJ2-2	TGTGCCAGCAGCCCCGGTGGGGTCGGGGAGCTGTTTTTT	CASSPGGVGELFF
-	-	TRBV15	TRBJ2-1	TGTGCCACCAGCAGAGATGGGCCCTCGAGCTCCTACAATGAGCAGTTCTTC	CATSRDGPSSSYNEQFF
-	TRBD2	TRBV19	TRBJ2-7	TGTGCCAGTAGTGACAGCGGGAGGATCTACGAGCAGTACTTC	CASSDSGRIYEQYF
-	TRBD1	TRBV9	TRBJ2-7	TGTGCCAGCAGCGGACAGGGCGGCTACGAGCAGTACTTC	CASSGQGGYEQYF
-	TRBD1	TRBV5-1	TRBJ2-7	TGCGCCAGCAAAACAGGGGGGGAGCAGTACTTC	CASKTGGEQYF
-	-	TRBV2	TRBJ2-7	TGTGCCAGCAGTGTCCGCGGTCCGTCCGGTACCTCCTACGAGCAGTACTTC	CASSVRGPSGTSYEQYF
-	-	TRBV28	TRBJ1-4	TGTGCCAGCAGTTTACGGAGATATAATGAAAAACTGTTTTTT	CASSLRRYNEKLFF
-	-	TRBV28	TRBJ2-2	TGTGCCAGCAGCGAAATGGGAAACACCGGGGAGCTGTTTTTT	CASSEMGNTGELFF
once	-	TRBV19	TRBJ2-5	TGTGCCAGTAGTCCTGACTGGCAAGAGACCCAGTACTTC	CASSPDWQETQYF
-	-	TRBV5-4	TRBJ2-1	TGTGCCAGCAGGGGAATGTTTGGGGGACGTCCTGACGATGAGCAGTTCTTC	CASRGMFGGRPDDEQFF
-	-	TRBV19	TRBJ2-1	TGTGCCAGTAGTATAGGGGGGCGCAATGAGCAGTTCTTC	CASSIGGRNEQFF
-	TRBD2	TRBV13	TRBJ2-7	TGTGCCAGCAGCATACCGACTAGCGGAGGGGCCTACGAGCAGTACTTC	CASSIPTSGGAYEQYF
once	TRBD1	TRBV28	TRBJ2-7	TGTGCCACCGGGACAGCTAACGAGCAGTACTTC	CATGTANEQYF
-	-	TRBV6-5	TRBJ2-7	TGTGCCAGCAGTTACGAATTAACCTACGAGCAGTACTTC	CASSYELTYEQYF
-	-	TRBV5-1	TRBJ1-1	TGCGCCAGCAGCCCTCGGTACATGAACACTGAAGCTTTCTTT	CASSPRYMNTEAFF
-	-	TRBV14	TRBJ1-4	TGTGCCAGCAGCCGAGGGAAATGGGTGGAAAAACTGTTTTTT	CASSRGKWVEKLFF
-	TRBD2	TRBV25-1	TRBJ2-7	TGTGCCAGCAGTCCGGGACTATCGAGGTTGAACTTC	CASSPGLSRLNF
-	-	TRBV30	TRBJ1-1	TGTGCCTGTTTTATTCCCCAGGGTTCTGAAGCTTTCTTT	CACFIPQGSEAFF
few	-	TRBV7-2	TRBJ1-5	TGTGCCAGCAGCGCAGGGTGGGTGGGTTCGGATCAGCCCCAGCATTTT	CASSAGWVGSDQPQHF